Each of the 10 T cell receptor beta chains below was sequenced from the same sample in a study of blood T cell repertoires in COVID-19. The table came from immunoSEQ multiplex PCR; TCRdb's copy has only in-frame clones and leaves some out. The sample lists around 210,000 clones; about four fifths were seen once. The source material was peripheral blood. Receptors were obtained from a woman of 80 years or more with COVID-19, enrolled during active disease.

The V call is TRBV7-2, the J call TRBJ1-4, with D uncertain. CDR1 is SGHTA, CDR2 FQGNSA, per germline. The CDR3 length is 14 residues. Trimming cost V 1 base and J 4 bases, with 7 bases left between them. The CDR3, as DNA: TGTGCCAGCAGCTTAGTGTACGGTAATGAAAAACTGTTTTTT. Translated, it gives CASSLVYGNEKLFF. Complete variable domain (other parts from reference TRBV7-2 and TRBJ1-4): GAGVSQSPSNKVTEKGKDVELRCDPISGHTALYWYRQSLGQGLEFLIYFQGNSAPDKSGLPSDRFSAERTGGSVSTLTIQRTQQEDSAVYLCASSLVYGNEKLFFGSGTQLSVL.

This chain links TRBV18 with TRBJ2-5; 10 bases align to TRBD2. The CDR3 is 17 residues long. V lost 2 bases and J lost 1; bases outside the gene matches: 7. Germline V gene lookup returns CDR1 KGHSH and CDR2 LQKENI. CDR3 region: CASSPLAGGTSQETQYF. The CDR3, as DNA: TGTGCCAGCTCACCATTAGCGGGAGGCACCTCCCAAGAGACCCAGTACTTC.

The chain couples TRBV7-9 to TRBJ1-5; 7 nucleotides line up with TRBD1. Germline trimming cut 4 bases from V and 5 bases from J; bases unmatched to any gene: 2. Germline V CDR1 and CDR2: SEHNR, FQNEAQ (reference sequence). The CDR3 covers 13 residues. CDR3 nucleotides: TGTGCCAGCAGCTCCCAGGGGGATCAGCCCCAGCATTTT. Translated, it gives CASSSQGDQPQHF.

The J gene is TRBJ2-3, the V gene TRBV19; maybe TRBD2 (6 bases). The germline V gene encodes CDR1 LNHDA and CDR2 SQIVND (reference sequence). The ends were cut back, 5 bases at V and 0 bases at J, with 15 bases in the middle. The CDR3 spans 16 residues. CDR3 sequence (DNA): TGTGCCAGTAGTCCTCGATGGCGGGGAAGCACAGATACGCAGTATTTT. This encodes CASSPRWRGSTDTQYF.

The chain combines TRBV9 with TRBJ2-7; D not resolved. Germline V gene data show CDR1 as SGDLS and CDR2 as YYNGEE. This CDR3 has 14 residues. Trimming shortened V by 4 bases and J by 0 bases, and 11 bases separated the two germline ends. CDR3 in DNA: TGTGCCAGCAGCCCATCCCTCAGCTCCTACGAGCAGTACTTC. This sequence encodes CASSPSLSSYEQYF.

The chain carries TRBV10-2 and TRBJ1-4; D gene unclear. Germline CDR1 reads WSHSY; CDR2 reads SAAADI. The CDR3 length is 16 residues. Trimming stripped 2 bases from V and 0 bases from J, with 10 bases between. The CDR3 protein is CASSEGHRATNEKLFF. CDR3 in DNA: TGCGCCAGCAGTGAGGGCCACCGTGCAACTAATGAAAAACTGTTTTTT.

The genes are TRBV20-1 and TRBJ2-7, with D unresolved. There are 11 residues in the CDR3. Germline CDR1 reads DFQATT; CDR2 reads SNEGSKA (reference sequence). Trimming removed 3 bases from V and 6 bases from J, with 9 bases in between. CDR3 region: CSASLSREQYF. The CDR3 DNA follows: TGCAGTGCTAGTTTGTCTCGCGAGCAGTACTTC.

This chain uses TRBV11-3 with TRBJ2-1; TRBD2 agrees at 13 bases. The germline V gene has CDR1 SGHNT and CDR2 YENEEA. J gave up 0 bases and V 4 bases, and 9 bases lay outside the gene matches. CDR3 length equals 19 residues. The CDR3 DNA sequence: TGTGCCAGCAGCTCCTCGGGACTAGCGGGATCCAGCTCCTACAATGAGCAGTTCTTC. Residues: CASSSSGLAGSSSYNEQFF.

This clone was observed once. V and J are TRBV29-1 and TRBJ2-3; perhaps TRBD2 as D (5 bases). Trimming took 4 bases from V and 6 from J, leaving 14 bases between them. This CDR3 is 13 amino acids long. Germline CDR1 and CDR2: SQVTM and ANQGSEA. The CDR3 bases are TGCAGCGTTGCTAGCAGCGAGGCGGATACGCAGTATTTT. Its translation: CSVASSEADTQYF.

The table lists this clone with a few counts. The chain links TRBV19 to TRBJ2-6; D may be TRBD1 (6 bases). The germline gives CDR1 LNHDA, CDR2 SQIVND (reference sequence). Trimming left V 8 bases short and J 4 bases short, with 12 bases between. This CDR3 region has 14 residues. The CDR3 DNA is TGTGCCAGTGGCAGGGGTCCAGGGGCCAACGTCCTGACTTTC. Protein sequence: CASGRGPGANVLTF.